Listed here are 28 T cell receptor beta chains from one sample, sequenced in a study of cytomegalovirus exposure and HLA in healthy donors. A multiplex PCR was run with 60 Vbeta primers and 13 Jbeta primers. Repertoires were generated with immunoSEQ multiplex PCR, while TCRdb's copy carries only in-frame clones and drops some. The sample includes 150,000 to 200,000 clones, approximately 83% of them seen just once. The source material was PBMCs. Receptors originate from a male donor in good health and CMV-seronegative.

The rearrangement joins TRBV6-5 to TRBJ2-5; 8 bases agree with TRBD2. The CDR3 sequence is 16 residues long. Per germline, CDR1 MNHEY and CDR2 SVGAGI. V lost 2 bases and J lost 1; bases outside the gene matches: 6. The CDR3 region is CASSYSPTSGQETQYF. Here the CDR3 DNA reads TGTGCCAGCAGTTACAGCCCCACTAGCGGCCAAGAGACCCAGTACTTC.

CDR3 amino acids: CASSRRDRDYEQYF. CDR3 sequence (DNA): TGTGCCAGCAGCCGGCGGGACAGGGACTACGAGCAGTACTTC. This chain links TRBV11-2 with TRBJ2-7, with 9 bases that match TRBD1. The CDR3 extends over 14 amino acids. V was pared by 5 bases and J by 3 bases, with 5 bases of the junction left unmatched. Germline V gives CDR1 SGHAT, CDR2 FQNNGV. The variable domain in full, completed from reference TRBV11-2 and TRBJ2-7, reads EAGVAQSPRYKIIEKRQSVAFWCNPISGHATLYWYQQILGQGPKLLIQFQNNGVVDDSQLPKDRFSAERLKGVDSTLKIQPAKLEDSAVYLCASSRRDRDYEQYFGPGTRLTVT.

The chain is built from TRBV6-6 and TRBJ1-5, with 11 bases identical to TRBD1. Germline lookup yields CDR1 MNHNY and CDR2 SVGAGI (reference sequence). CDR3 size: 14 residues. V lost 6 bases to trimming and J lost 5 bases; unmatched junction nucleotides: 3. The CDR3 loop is CASSQDRGHQPQHF. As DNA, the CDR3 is TGTGCCAGCAGCCAGGACAGGGGGCATCAGCCCCAGCATTTT.

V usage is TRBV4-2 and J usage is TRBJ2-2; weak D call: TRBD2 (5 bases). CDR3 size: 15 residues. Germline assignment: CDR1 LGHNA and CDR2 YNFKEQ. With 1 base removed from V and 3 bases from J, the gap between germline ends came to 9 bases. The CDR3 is CASSQAEVDTGELFF. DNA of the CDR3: TGTGCCAGCAGCCAAGCGGAGGTGGACACCGGGGAGCTGTTTTTT.

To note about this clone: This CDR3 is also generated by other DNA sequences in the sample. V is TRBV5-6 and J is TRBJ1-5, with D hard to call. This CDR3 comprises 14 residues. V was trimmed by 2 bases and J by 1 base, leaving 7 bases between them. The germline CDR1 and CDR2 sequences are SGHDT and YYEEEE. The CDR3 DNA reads TGTGCCAGCAGCTTTGGGCTGAGCAATCAGCCCCAGCATTTT. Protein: CASSFGLSNQPQHF.

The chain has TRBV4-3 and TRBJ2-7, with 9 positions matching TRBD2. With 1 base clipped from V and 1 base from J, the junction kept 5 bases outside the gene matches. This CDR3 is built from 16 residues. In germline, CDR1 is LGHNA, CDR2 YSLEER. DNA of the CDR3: TGCGCCAGCAGCCAAGGGTTGACTAGCGGATCCTACGAGCAGTACTTC. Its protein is CASSQGLTSGSYEQYF.

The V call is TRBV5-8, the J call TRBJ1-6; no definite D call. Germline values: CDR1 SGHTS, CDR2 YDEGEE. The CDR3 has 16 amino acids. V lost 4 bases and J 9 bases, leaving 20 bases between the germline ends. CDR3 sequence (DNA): TGTGCCAGCAGCCACTTAAACGCGGTAATACGTTCACCCCTCCACTTT. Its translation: CASSHLNAVIRSPLHF.

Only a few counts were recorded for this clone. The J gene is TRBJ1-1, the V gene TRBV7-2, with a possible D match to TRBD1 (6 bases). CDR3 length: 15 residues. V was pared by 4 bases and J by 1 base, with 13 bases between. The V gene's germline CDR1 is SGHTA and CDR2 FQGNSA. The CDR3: CASSSRRQANTEAFF. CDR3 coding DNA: TGTGCCAGCAGCTCCCGCCGACAGGCGAACACTGAAGCTTTCTTT. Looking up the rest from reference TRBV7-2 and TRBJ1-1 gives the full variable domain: GAGVSQSPSNKVTEKGKDVELRCDPISGHTALYWYRQSLGQGLEFLIYFQGNSAPDKSGLPSDRFSAERTGGSVSTLTIQRTQQEDSAVYLCASSSRRQANTEAFFGQGTRLTVV.

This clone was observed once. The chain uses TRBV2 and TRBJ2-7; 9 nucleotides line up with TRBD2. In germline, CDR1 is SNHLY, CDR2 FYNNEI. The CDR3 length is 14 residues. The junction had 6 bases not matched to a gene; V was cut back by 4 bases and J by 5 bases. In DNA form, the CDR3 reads TGTGCCAGCAGTGGACTAGCGGATCAGGACGAGCAGTACTTC. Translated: CASSGLADQDEQYF. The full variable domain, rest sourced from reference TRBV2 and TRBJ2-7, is EPEVTQTPSHQVTQMGQEVILRCVPISNHLYFYWYRQILGQKVEFLVSFYNNEISEKSEIFDDQFSVERPDGSNFTLKIRSTKLEDSAMYFCASSGLADQDEQYFGPGTRLTVT.

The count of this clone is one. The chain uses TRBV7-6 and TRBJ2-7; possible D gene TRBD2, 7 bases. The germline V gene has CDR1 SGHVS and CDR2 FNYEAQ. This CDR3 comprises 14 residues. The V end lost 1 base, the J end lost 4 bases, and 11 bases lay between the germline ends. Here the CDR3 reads CASSLGGGAYEQYF. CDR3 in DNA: TGTGCCAGCAGCTTAGGAGGGGGGGCGTACGAGCAGTACTTC.

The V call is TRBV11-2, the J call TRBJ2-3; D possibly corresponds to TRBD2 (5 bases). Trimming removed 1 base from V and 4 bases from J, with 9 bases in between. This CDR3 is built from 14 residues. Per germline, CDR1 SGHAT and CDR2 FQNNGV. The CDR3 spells CASSLGISADTQYF. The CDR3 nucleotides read TGTGCCAGCAGCTTAGGAATTAGCGCAGATACGCAGTATTTT.

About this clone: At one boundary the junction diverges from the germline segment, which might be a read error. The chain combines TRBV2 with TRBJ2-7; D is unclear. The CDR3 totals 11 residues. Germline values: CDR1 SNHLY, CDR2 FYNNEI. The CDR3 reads CAGSASYEQYF. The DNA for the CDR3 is TGTGCCGGCAGTGCTTCCTACGAGCAGTACTTC. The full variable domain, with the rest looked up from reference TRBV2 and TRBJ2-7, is EPEVTQTPSHQVTQMGQEVILRCVPISNHLYFYWYRQILGQKVEFLVSFYNNEISEKSEIFDDQFSVERPDGSNFTLKIRSTKLEDSAMYFCAGSASYEQYFGPGTRLTVT.

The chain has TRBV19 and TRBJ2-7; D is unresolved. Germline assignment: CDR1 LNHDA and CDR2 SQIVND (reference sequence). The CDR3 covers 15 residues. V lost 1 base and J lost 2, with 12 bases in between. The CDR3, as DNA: TGTGCCAGTAGTATAGGGCCAGGTCTAACCTACGAGCAGTACTTC. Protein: CASSIGPGLTYEQYF.

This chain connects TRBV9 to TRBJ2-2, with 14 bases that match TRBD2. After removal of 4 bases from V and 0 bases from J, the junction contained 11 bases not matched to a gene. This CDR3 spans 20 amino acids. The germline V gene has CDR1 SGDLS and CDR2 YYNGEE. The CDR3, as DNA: TGTGCCAGCAGCCTCCCGGGACTAGCGGGAGCTATCGCGAACACCGGGGAGCTGTTTTTT. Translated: CASSLPGLAGAIANTGELFF.

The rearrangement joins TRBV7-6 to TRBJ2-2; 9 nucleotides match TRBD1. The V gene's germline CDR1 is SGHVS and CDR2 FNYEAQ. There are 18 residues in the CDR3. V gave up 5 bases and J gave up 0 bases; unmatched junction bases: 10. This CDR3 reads CASSRLQQGAANTGELFF. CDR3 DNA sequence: TGTGCCAGCAGCCGCCTTCAACAGGGGGCAGCGAACACCGGGGAGCTGTTTTTT.

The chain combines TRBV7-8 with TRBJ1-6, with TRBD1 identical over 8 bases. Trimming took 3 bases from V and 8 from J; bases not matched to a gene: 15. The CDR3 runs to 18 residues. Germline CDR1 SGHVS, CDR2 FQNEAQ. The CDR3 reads CASSFPSTGDRRDSPLHF. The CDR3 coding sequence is TGTGCCAGCAGCTTTCCCTCGACAGGGGACCGGCGGGATTCACCCCTCCACTTT.

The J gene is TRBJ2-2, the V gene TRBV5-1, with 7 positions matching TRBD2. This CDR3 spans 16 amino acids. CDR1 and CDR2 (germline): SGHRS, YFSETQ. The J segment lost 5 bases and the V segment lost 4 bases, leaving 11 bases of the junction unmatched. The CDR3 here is CASSPKGQRDTGELFF. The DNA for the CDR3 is TGCGCCAGCAGCCCCAAGGGGCAGCGGGATACCGGGGAGCTGTTTTTT. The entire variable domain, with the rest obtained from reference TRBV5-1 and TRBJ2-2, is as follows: KAGVTQTPRYLIKTRGQQVTLSCSPISGHRSVSWYQQTPGQGLQFLFEYFSETQRNKGNFPGRFSGRQFSNSRSEMNVSTLELGDSALYLCASSPKGQRDTGELFFGEGSRLTVL.

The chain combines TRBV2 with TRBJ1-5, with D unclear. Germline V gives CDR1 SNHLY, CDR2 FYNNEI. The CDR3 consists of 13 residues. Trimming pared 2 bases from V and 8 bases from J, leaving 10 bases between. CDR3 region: CASSEYRVEPQHF. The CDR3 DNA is TGTGCCAGCAGTGAATATCGGGTCGAGCCCCAGCATTTT.

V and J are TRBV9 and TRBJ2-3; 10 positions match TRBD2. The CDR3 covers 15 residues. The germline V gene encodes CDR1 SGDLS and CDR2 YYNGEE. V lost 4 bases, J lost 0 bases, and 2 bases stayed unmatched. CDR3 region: CASSRTSGSTDTQYF. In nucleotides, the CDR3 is TGTGCCAGCAGCCGGACTAGCGGCAGCACAGATACGCAGTATTTT.

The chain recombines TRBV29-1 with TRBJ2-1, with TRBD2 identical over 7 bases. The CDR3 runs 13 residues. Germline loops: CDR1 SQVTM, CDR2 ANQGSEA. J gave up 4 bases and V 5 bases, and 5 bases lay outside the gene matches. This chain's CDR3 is CSVRTRAYNEQFF. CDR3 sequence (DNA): TGCAGCGTTCGGACTAGGGCGTACAATGAGCAGTTCTTC.

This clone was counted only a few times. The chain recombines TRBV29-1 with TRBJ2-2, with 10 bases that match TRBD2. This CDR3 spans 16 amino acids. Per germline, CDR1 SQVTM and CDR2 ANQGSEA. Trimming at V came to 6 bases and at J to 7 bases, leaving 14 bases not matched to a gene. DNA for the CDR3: TGCAGCGTCGTTAGGACTAGCGGTTCCTTTGGCGGGGAGCTGTTTTTT. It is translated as CSVVRTSGSFGGELFF.

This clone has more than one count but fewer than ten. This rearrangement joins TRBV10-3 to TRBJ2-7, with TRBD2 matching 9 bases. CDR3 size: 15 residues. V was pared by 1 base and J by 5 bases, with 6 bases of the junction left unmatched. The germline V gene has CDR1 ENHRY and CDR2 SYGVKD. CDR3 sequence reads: CAISEWAGGPNEQYF. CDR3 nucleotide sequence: TGTGCCATCAGTGAGTGGGCGGGAGGGCCCAACGAGCAGTACTTC.

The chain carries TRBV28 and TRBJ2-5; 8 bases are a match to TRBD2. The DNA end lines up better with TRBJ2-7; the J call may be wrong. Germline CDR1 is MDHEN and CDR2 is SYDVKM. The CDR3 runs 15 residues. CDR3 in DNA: TGTGCCAGCATGGGGGGATTAGCGGGATCCTACGAGCAGTACTTC. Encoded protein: CASMGGLAGSYEQYF.

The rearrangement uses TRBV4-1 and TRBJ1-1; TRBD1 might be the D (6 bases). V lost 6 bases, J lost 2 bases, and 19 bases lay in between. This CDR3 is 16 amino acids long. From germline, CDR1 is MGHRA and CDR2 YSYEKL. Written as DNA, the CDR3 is TGCGCCAGCAGTCCTTTTCAAAAGGGGGATAACACTGAAGCTTTCTTT. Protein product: CASSPFQKGDNTEAFF.

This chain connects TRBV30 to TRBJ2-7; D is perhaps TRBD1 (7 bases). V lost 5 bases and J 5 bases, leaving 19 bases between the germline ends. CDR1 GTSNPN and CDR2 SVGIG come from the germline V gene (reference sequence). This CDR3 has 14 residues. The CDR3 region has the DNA TGTGCCTGGGTTCGAGGAGGGGGCTCTCACGAGCAGTACTTC. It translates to CAWVRGGGSHEQYF. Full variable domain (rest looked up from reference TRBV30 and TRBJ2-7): SQTIHQWPATLVQPVGSPLSLECTVEGTSNPNLYWYRQAAGRGLQLLFYSVGIGQISSEVPQNLSASRPQDRQFILSSKKLLLSDSGFYLCAWVRGGGSHEQYFGPGTRLTVT.

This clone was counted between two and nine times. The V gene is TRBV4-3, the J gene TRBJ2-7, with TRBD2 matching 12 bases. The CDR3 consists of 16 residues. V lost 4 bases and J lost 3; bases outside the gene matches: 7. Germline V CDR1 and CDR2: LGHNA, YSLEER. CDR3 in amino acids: CASSPRLAGEGYEQYF. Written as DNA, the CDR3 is TGCGCCAGCAGCCCCCGACTAGCGGGAGAAGGCTACGAGCAGTACTTC.

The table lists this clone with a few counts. CDR3 sequence: CASSPAKGVYENEKLFF. The CDR3 bases are TGTGCCAGCAGTCCGGCCAAAGGGGTCTATGAGAATGAAAAACTGTTTTTT. This rearrangement joins TRBV2 to TRBJ1-4, with D possibly TRBD1 on 5 matching bases. The V end was cut by 5 bases, the J end by 5 bases, with 21 bases between. This CDR3 is 17 amino acids long. From germline, CDR1 is SNHLY and CDR2 FYNNEI.

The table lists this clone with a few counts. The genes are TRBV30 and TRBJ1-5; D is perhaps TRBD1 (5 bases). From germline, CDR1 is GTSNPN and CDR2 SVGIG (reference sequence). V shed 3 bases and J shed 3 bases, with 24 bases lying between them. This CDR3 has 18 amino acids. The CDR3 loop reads CAWSLGRGGSGNNQPQHF. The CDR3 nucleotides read TGTGCCTGGAGCCTGGGGCGTGGGGGGAGTGGAAACAATCAGCCCCAGCATTTT.